This paragraph reports one T cell receptor beta chain. The antigen is not known. Measured with immunoSEQ multiplex PCR; TCRdb has only the in-frame clones, and not every one. The sample has about 640,000 clones; approximately 75% are singletons. The data derive from a study of shared clonotypes between healthy human individuals. Study results and caveats: Shared clonotypes: about 5% naive CD4, roughly 4% naive CD8, over 2% memory CD4, 0.4% to 0.45% memory CD8.

The germline V gene has CDR1 SNHLY and CDR2 FYNNEI. The ends were cut back, 5 bases at V and 7 bases at J, with 12 bases in the middle. The CDR3 is 13 residues long. The clonotype was recovered from a woman aged 30 to 39 in good health. The sequencing sample was made of memory CD4+ T cells sorted from blood. Stated subset: CD45RA-negative fraction. The chain is built from TRBV2 and TRBJ1-5; no clear D gene. CDR3 amino acids: CASSPSAGQPQHF. The CDR3 DNA is TGTGCCAGCAGTCCCAGTGCAGGCCAGCCCCAGCATTTT.